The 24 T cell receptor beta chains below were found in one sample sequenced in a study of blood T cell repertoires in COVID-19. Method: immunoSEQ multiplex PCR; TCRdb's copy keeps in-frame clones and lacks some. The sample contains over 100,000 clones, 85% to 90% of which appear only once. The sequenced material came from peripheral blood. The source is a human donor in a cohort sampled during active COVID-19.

The CDR3 loop reads CAIRESGQANTGELFF. CDR3 nucleotides: TGTGCCATCAGGGAGAGCGGACAGGCGAACACCGGGGAGCTGTTTTTT. The chain couples TRBV10-3 to TRBJ2-2, with TRBD1 identical over 7 bases. V shed 6 bases, J shed 0 bases, and the junction held 7 bases outside the gene matches. The CDR3 has 16 residues. CDR1 is ENHRY and CDR2 is SYGVKD in the germline V gene.

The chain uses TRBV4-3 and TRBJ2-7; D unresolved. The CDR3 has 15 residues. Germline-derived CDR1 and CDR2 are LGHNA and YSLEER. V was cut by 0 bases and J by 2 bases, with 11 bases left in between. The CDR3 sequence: CASSQDLGDTYEQYF. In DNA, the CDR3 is TGCGCCAGCAGCCAAGATCTTGGAGATACCTACGAGCAGTACTTC.

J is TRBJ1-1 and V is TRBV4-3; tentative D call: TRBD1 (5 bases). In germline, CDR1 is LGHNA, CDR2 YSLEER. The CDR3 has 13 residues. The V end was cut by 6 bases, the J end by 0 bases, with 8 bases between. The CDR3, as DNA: TGCGCCAGCAGATCACAGGTGAACACTGAAGCTTTCTTT. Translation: CASRSQVNTEAFF.

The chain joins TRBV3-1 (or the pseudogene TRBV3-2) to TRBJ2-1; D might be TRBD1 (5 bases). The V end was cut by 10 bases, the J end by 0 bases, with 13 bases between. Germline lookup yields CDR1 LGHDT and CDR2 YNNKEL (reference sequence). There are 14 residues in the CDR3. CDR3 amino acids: CATSQGHSYNEQFF. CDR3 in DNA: TGTGCCACCTCCCAGGGCCACTCCTACAATGAGCAGTTCTTC.

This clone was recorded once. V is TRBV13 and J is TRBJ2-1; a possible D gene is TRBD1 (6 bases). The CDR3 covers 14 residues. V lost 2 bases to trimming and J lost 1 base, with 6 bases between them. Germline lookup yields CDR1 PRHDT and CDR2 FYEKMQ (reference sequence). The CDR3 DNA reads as TGTGCCAGCAGCTTAACAGGGTCCTACAATGAGCAGTTCTTC. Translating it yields CASSLTGSYNEQFF.

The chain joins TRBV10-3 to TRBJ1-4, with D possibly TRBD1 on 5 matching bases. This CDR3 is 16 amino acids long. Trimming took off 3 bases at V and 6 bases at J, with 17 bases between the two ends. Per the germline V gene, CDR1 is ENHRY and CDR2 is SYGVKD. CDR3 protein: CAISDHGGVGDEKLFF. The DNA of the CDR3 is TGTGCCATCAGTGACCACGGCGGGGTAGGGGATGAAAAACTGTTTTTT.

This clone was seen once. The CDR3 DNA reads as TGTGCCAGCAGCAACGGGGGAAACAATGAGCAGTTCTTC. The encoded protein is CASSNGGNNEQFF. V gene TRBV7-3 combines with J gene TRBJ2-1, with a tentative D call TRBD2 (6 bases). The CDR3 runs 13 residues. V was trimmed by 5 bases and J by 5 bases, leaving 10 bases between them. Germline assignment: CDR1 SGHTA and CDR2 FQGTGA.

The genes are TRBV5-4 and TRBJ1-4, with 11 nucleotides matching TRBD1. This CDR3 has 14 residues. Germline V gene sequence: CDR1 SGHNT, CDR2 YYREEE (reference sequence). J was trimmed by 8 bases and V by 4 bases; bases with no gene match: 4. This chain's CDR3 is CASSRGQGEEKLFF. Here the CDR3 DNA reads TGTGCCAGCAGCCGGGGACAGGGGGAAGAAAAACTGTTTTTT.

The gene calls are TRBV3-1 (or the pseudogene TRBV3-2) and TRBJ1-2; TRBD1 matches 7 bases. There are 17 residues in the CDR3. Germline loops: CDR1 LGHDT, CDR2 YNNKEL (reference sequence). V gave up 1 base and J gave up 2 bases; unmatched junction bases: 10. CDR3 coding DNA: TGTGCCAGCAGCCAAGGGGGACAGCAAAGCCTGAACTATGGCTACACCTTC. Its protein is CASSQGGQQSLNYGYTF.

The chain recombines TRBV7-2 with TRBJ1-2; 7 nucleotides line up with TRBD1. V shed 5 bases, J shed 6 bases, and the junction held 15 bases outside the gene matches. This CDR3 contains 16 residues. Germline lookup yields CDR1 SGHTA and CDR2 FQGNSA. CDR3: CASSPTGTALGHGYTF. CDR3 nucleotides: TGTGCCAGCAGCCCCACCGGGACAGCCTTAGGGCATGGCTACACCTTC.

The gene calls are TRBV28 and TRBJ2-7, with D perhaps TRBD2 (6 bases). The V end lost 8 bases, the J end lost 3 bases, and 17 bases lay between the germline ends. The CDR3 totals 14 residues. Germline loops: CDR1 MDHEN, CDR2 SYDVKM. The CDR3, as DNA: TGTGCCAGCGGAGGGCTAGCTCTGGACTACGAGCAGTACTTC. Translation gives CASGGLALDYEQYF.

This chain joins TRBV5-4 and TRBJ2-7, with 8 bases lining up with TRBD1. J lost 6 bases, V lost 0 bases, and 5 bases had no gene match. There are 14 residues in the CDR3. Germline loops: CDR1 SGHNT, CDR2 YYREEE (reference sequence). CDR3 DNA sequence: TGTGCCAGCAGCTTGGGCCAGGGGGCCCCCGAGCAGTACTTC. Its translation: CASSLGQGAPEQYF.

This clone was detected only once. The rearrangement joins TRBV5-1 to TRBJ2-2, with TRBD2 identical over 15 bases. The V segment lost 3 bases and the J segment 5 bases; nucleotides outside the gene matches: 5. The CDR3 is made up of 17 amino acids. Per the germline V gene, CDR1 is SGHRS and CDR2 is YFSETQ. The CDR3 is CASSWTSGRVGTGELFF. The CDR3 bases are TGCGCCAGCAGCTGGACTAGCGGGAGGGTAGGGACCGGGGAGCTGTTTTTT.

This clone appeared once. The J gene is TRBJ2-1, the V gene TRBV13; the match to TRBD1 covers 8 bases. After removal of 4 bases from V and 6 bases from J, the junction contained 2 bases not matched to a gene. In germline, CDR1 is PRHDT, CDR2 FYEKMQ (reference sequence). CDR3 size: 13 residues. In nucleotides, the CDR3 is TGTGCCAGCAGCTCGGACAGGGTCAATGAGCAGTTCTTC. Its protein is CASSSDRVNEQFF.

As DNA, the CDR3 is TGCGCCAGCAGCCTTCAGACAGGGGGCAATGAGCAGTTCTTC. As protein: CASSLQTGGNEQFF. The chain recombines TRBV4-1 with TRBJ2-1, with 9 bases lining up with TRBD1. Germline V gene sequence: CDR1 MGHRA, CDR2 YSYEKL. The CDR3 runs to 14 residues. V was pared by 4 bases and J by 6 bases, with 4 bases of the junction left unmatched.

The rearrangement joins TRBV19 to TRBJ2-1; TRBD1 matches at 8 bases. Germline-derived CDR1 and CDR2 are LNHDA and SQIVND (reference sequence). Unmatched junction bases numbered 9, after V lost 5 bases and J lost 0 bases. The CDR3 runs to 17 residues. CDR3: CASSASTGVSSYNEQFF. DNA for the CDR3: TGTGCCAGTAGTGCCTCGACAGGGGTTAGCTCCTACAATGAGCAGTTCTTC.

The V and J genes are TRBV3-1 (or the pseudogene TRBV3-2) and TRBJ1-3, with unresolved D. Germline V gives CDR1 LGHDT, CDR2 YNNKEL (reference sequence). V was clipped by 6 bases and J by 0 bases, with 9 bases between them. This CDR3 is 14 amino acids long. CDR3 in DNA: TGTGCCAGCAGGACGGAGGCCTCTGGAAACACCATATATTTT. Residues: CASRTEASGNTIYF.

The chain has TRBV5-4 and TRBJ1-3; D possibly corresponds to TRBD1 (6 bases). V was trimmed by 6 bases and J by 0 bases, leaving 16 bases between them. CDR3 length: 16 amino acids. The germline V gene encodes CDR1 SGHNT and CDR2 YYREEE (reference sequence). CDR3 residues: CASILQGLSSGNTIYF. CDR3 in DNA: TGTGCCAGCATCCTCCAGGGGCTTAGCTCTGGAAACACCATATATTTT.

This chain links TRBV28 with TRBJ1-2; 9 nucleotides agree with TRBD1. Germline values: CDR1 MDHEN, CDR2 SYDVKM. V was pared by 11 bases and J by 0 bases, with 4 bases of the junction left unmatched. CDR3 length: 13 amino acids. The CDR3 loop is CAVRQGANYGYTF. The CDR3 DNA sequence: TGTGCCGTAAGACAGGGGGCTAACTATGGCTACACCTTC.

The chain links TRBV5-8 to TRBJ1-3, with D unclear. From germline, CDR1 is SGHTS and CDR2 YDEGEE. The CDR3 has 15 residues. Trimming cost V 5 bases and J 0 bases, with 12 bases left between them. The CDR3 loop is CASRNGLSSGNTIYF. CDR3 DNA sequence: TGTGCCAGCAGAAATGGACTGAGCTCTGGAAACACCATATATTTT.

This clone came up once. CDR3 sequence reads: CASSYLDLTTGVYGYTF. CDR3 DNA: TGTGCCAGCAGTTACCTCGACCTAACGACAGGGGTTTATGGCTACACCTTC. This sequence joins TRBV6-2 or TRBV6-3 and TRBJ1-2; TRBD1 aligns across 8 bases. J was trimmed by 5 bases and V by 2 bases; bases with no gene match: 13. CDR3 size: 17 residues. Germline V gene data show CDR1 as MNHEY and CDR2 as SVGEGT.

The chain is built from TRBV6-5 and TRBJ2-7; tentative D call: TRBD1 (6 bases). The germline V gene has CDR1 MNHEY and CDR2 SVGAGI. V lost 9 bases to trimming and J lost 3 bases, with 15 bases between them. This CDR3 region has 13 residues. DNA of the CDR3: TGTGCCAGTGGGGGCGGTACTTTCTACGAGCAGTACTTC. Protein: CASGGGTFYEQYF.

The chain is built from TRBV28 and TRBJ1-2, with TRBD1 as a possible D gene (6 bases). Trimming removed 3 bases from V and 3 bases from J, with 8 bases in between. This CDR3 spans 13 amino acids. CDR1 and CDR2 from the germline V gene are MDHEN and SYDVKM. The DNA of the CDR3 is TGTGCCAGCAGTTTGGACAGTCACTATGGCTACACCTTC. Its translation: CASSLDSHYGYTF.

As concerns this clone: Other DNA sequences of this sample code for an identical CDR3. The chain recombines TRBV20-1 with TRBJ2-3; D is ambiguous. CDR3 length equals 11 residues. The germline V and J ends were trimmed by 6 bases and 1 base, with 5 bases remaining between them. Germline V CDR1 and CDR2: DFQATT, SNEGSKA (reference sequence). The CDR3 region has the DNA TGCAGTGCCCAGGGCACAGATACGCAGTATTTT. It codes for CSAQGTDTQYF.